Detailed here is one TCR beta chain. Its antigen specificity is not known. Base qualities are not recorded, but no much larger clone differs from it by a single base. These data are taken from a study of siplizumab effects on memory and regulatory T cells (dated by TCRdb to the late 2010s). For the wider study: Across 8 or 9 responder-stimulator pairs, paired mixed lymphocyte reactions were conducted with siplizumab at 1 ug/mL and without drug. The study looked at the effect of siplizumab, an anti-CD2 antibody, on alloreactive T-cell subsets in allogeneic mixed lymphocyte reactions made from human PBMCs. Broader findings and caveats from the paper: Whether proliferating Tregs from siplizumab cultures were suppressive was not functionally confirmed. Roughly 80-95% of proliferating CD4+ or CD8+ clones could not be assigned a naive or memory phenotype. Siplizumab significantly reduced the cumulative frequency of alloreactive sequences traceable to unstimulated CD4+ memory T cells. Among mappable alloreactive CD4+ clones, an average Treg-derived fraction of approximately 73% was observed with siplizumab, compared with approximately 30% in control reactions. Unstimulated naive T cells appeared to be more diverse than memory T cells, and naive cells seemed to make a substantial contribution to the alloresponse. Because sequences at frequencies below about 10^-5 were poorly captured, only a minor fraction of alloreactive clones could be mapped back to unstimulated subsets.

Preparation of the library involved the immunoSEQ multiplex PCR assay. Roughly 10^5 TCR templates per sample were assayed on the deep sequencing platform. Genomic DNA extracted from sorted T cells was used for TCRbeta CDR3 sequencing. The source study handled its data this way. The R programming language was used for clonal analysis of the TCRbeta CDR3 data. Alloreactive CD4+ and CD8+ clones were defined by comparing unstimulated samples with post-reaction CFSE-low samples. Alloreactive CD4+ clones were assigned to regulatory or non-regulatory origin by matching sequences to sorted unstimulated Treg and non-Treg repertoires. The clones in this table, taken by TCRdb from immuneACCESS, are in-frame only. Not every clone is retained; where verified, under half of the shortfall comes from an unresolved V gene, and the cause of the rest is unknown. V, J and clone size are those of that table, while D and trimming were read from the DNA. Counted in this sample were approximately 15,000 clones; approximately 45% of them appeared once. Roughly 7.6% of the sample is in the top ten clones.

Cells in the mixed lymphocyte reaction were cultured together at 37 degrees C for five to seven days. After responder PBMCs were labelled with CFSE and stimulator PBMCs with Violet Dye, the two populations were combined at a 1:1 ratio. Sorted unstimulated T cells and proliferating T cells recovered from mixed lymphocyte reactions underwent TCRbeta CDR3 sequencing. Fresh whole blood from roughly nine HLA-typed healthy donors was used as the source from which PBMCs were isolated. After the mixed lymphocyte reaction, proliferating CFSE-low responder T cells were FACS-sorted for TCR sequencing. V was cut back by 3 bases and J by 7 bases, leaving a gap of 15 bases between them. CDR1 and CDR2 are read off the germline V gene as ENHRY and SYGVKD. Taken from cysteine to phenylalanine, the CDR3 has 15 residues. The read is trimmed to its CDR3 DNA, 45 bases read in frame from base 1.

The sequencing input was CFSE-low (dividing) CD4+ T cells sorted from an allogeneic mixed lymphocyte reaction. The TCR sequence derives from a human donor in good health; the cells came from an allogeneic mixed lymphocyte reaction. Some clones in this sample may be carry-over from other donors' samples. The chain couples TRBV10-3 to TRBJ2-2, with the D gene tentatively TRBD1 or TRBD2, based on 6 matching bases in each. The CDR3 region: CAISDRLRGLGELFF. The nucleotides are TGTGCCATCAGTGATCGACTTCGGGGGCTCGGGGAGCTGTTTTTT.